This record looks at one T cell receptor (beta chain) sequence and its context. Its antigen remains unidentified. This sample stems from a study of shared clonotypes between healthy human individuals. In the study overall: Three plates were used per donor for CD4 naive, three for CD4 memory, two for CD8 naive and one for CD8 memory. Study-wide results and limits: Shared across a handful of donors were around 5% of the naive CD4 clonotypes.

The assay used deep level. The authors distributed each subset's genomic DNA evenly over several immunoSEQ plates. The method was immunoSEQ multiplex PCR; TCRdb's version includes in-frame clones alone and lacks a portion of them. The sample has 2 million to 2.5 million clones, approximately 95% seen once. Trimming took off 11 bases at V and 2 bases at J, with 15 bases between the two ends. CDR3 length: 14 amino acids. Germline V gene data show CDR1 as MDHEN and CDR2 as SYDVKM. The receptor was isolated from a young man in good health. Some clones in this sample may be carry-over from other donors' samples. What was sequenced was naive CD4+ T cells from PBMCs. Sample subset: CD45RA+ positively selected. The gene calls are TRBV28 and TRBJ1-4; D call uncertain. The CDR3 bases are TGTGCCCGCCACGAACAGTCGACTAATGAAAAACTGTTTTTT. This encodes CARHEQSTNEKLFF.